This TCR beta chain is drawn from a study of T cell responses to AZD1222 COVID-19 vaccine. General study results and limits: Rises in breadth and depth of Spike-specific TCRs came after two AZD1222 doses. At baseline, just six or seven AZD1222 recipients tested seropositive.

Remarks on this clone: Its antigen is unknown.

Only in-frame clones appear in the TCRdb table, and some are missing; sequencing was by immunoSEQ multiplex PCR. The sample comprises fewer than 110,000 clones, approximately 90% of which are singletons, and 3.5% to 4.5% rests with the top ten. CDR1 and CDR2 from the germline V gene are LNHDA and SQIVND (reference sequence). The trim removed 3 bases at V and 0 bases at J, leaving 12 bases unmatched. The CDR3 covers 18 residues. The chain links TRBV19 to TRBJ1-2; TRBD1 aligns across 8 bases. Source: peripheral blood, taken on day 0 of AZD1222 vaccination. This clonotype originated in an adult in good health. The CDR3 DNA sequence: TGTGCCAGTAGTATTAAAGGGACAGGATCTCTAGCTAACTATGGCTACACCTTC. It encodes CASSIKGTGSLANYGYTF.